This T cell receptor (beta chain) appears in the sequencing data of a study of T cell responses to AZD1222 COVID-19 vaccine. Study conclusions and caveats: Baseline testing showed seropositivity in only five or six AZD1222 recipients.

The CDR3 extends over 16 amino acids. The V segment lost 5 bases and the J segment 0 bases; nucleotides outside the gene matches: 1. Germline CDR1 is MDHEN and CDR2 is SYDVKM. The protocol was immunoSEQ multiplex PCR, while the TCRdb copy is restricted to in-frame clones and leaves out a portion. In the table there are more than 85,000 clones, approximately 90% of which are singletons. A note on this clone: Its antigen is unknown.

This sequence originates from an adult in good health. The chain carries TRBV28 and TRBJ2-3, with 14 bases aligning to TRBD2. Here the sequenced sample was peripheral blood, taken on day 0 of AZD1222 vaccination. CDR3 nucleotide sequence: TGTGCCAGCAGTGGGACTAGCGGGGGAAGCACAGATACGCAGTATTTT. This sequence encodes CASSGTSGGSTDTQYF.